The 30 T cell receptor beta chains below were found in one sample sequenced in a study of blood T cell repertoires in COVID-19. Only in-frame clones appear in the TCRdb table, and some are missing; sequencing was by immunoSEQ multiplex PCR. Found here are 63,000 or so clones, approximately 86% of them singletons; the top ten hold less than 4%. The sequenced sample consisted of peripheral blood. The source of these receptors is a man between 70 and 80 years old with active COVID-19.

This clone was observed a few times. V and J are TRBV27 and TRBJ2-7; D is possibly TRBD1 (6 bases). Trimming pared 5 bases from V and 4 bases from J, leaving 21 bases between. In germline, CDR1 is MNHEY, CDR2 SMNVEV (reference sequence). The CDR3 totals 16 residues. The chain's CDR3 is CASSESGTIVRYEQYF. CDR3 DNA: TGTGCCAGCAGTGAATCCGGGACAATTGTTCGATACGAGCAGTACTTC.

This clone was observed a few times. The rearrangement uses TRBV19 and TRBJ1-5; TRBD1 is a possible D gene (6 bases). This CDR3 region has 17 residues. CDR1 is LNHDA and CDR2 is SQIVND in the germline V gene (reference sequence). Trimming stripped 4 bases from V and 3 bases from J, with 19 bases between. The DNA of the CDR3 is TGTGCCAGTAGTACCCTAAAGGCGGACAGCCCCAATCAGCCCCAGCATTTT. It encodes CASSTLKADSPNQPQHF.

This chain uses TRBV6-4 with TRBJ2-5; TRBD1 is a possible D gene (5 bases). Trimming shortened V by 2 bases and J by 2 bases, and 21 bases separated the two germline ends. Germline V CDR1 and CDR2: MRHNA, SNTAGT. CDR3 length: 18 amino acids. CDR3 region: CASSDTSRFQGHQETQYF. CDR3 DNA sequence: TGTGCCAGCAGTGACACCTCGCGGTTCCAGGGTCATCAAGAGACCCAGTACTTC.

The chain links TRBV19 to TRBJ2-7; TRBD2 aligns across 11 bases. V lost 5 bases, J lost 3 bases, and 6 bases stayed unmatched. CDR3 length: 15 residues. Germline-derived CDR1 and CDR2 are LNHDA and SQIVND (reference sequence). Here the CDR3 reads CASSWLAGGLYEQYF. CDR3 nucleotide sequence: TGTGCCAGTAGTTGGCTAGCGGGAGGCCTCTACGAGCAGTACTTC.

The table lists this clone with a count of one. V and J are TRBV7-3 and TRBJ2-2; D is perhaps TRBD2 (6 bases). Germline V gene data show CDR1 as SGHTA and CDR2 as FQGTGA. This CDR3 is 12 amino acids long. Trimming took 5 bases from V and 5 from J, leaving 6 bases between them. The CDR3 DNA reads as TGTGCCAGCAGCCGGGAGACCGGGGAGCTGTTTTTT. This gives the protein CASSRETGELFF.

CDR3 loop: CASSLRGENTGELFF. The CDR3 nucleotides are TGTGCCAGTAGTCTACGCGGGGAGAACACCGGGGAGCTGTTTTTT. The chain couples TRBV19 to TRBJ2-2; maybe TRBD2 (6 bases). The germline V and J ends were trimmed by 5 bases and 1 base, with 11 bases remaining between them. Germline loops: CDR1 LNHDA, CDR2 SQIVND (reference sequence). The CDR3 has 15 residues.

The genes are TRBV28 and TRBJ2-2, with D perhaps TRBD1 (5 bases). Between the trimmed V and J ends, which lost 8 bases and 2 bases, there was a span of 9 bases. The CDR3 length is 13 residues. CDR1 and CDR2 from the germline V gene are MDHEN and SYDVKM. CDR3 in DNA: TGTGCCAGCTGGGGCCCCAACACCGGGGAGCTGTTTTTT. Its translation is CASWGPNTGELFF.

V and J are TRBV6-5 and TRBJ1-1, with 8 bases matching TRBD1. This CDR3 spans 13 amino acids. V was clipped by 0 bases and J by 10 bases; unmatched bases: 4. CDR1 and CDR2 from the germline V gene are MNHEY and SVGAGI. The CDR3, as DNA: TGTGCCAGCAGTTACTCCGGGCAGGGGGCAGCTTTCTTT. This sequence encodes CASSYSGQGAAFF.

V usage is TRBV4-2 and J usage is TRBJ2-1, with TRBD2 matching over 7 bases. The ends lost 4 bases at V and 5 bases at J; junction bases unmatched: 11. Germline assignment: CDR1 LGHNA and CDR2 YNFKEQ. CDR3 length equals 16 residues. The CDR3 nucleotides read TGTGCCAGCAGCCCGGTCTCCCTAGCGGAAGACAATGAGCAGTTCTTC. Amino acid sequence: CASSPVSLAEDNEQFF.

The chain combines TRBV3-1 (or the pseudogene TRBV3-2) with TRBJ2-2, with TRBD2 identical over 16 bases. The CDR3 runs to 17 residues. V gave up 4 bases and J gave up 7 bases; unmatched junction bases: 6. Germline assignment: CDR1 LGHDT and CDR2 YNNKEL (reference sequence). For the CDR3, the DNA is TGTGCCAGCAGCCCGGGACTAGCGGGAGGGCCTGGCGGGGAGCTGTTTTTT. Its translation is CASSPGLAGGPGGELFF.

V gene TRBV3-1 (or the pseudogene TRBV3-2) combines with J gene TRBJ1-2; possible D gene TRBD1, 6 bases. The CDR3 spans 12 residues. V lost 4 bases and J 7 bases, leaving 10 bases between the germline ends. In germline, CDR1 is LGHDT, CDR2 YNNKEL (reference sequence). This CDR3 reads CASSPTGLGYTF. The CDR3 DNA sequence: TGTGCCAGCAGCCCCACAGGGCTTGGCTACACCTTC.

The chain's CDR3 is CASSPTPGTRRGTTQYF. CDR3 nucleotides: TGTGCCAGCAGTCCAACCCCTGGGACTAGAAGGGGGACTACGCAGTATTTT. V gene TRBV28 combines with J gene TRBJ2-3, with 8 positions matching TRBD2. Losses at the gene ends were 5 bases for V and 8 bases for J; bases not matched to a gene: 18. The CDR3 has 17 residues. Germline values: CDR1 MDHEN, CDR2 SYDVKM.

The genes are TRBV11-3 and TRBJ2-7; 8 nucleotides match TRBD2. CDR1 is SGHNT and CDR2 is YENEEA in the germline V gene. J lost 4 bases, V lost 5 bases, and 13 bases had no gene match. This CDR3 contains 16 residues. CDR3 in DNA: TGTGCCAGCAGCCCTCGGGGGACTAGTGTTGAATACGAGCAGTACTTC. Translated, it gives CASSPRGTSVEYEQYF.

The CDR3 loop reads CASSPAGGLATYNEQFF. The CDR3 coding sequence is TGTGCCAGCAGCCCCGCTGGGGGACTAGCGACCTACAATGAGCAGTTCTTC. This chain uses TRBV11-2 with TRBJ2-1; 10 bases agree with TRBD2. The CDR3 has 17 residues. Per the germline V gene, CDR1 is SGHAT and CDR2 is FQNNGV. J lost 2 bases, V lost 5 bases, and 9 bases had no gene match.

The chain joins TRBV5-5 to TRBJ1-1; no reliable D call. Germline V gene lookup returns CDR1 SGHKS and CDR2 YYEKEE (reference sequence). The V gene lost 1 base and the J gene lost 0 bases, with 4 bases spanning the gap. The CDR3 runs 13 residues. This chain's CDR3 is CASSLSVNTEAFF. The CDR3 coding sequence is TGTGCCAGCAGCTTGTCAGTGAACACTGAAGCTTTCTTT.

This chain joins TRBV2 and TRBJ2-7; TRBD2 agrees at 11 bases. This CDR3 is built from 14 residues. J gave up 10 bases and V 6 bases, and 11 bases lay outside the gene matches. Germline CDR1 is SNHLY and CDR2 is FYNNEI. DNA for the CDR3: TGTGCCAGCAGGACAGGGGCCCGACTAGCGGGACAGTACTTC. The encoded protein is CASRTGARLAGQYF.

This clone has only a few counts. The gene calls are TRBV5-1 and TRBJ1-1, with D uncertain. Trimming pared 1 base from V and 4 bases from J, leaving 14 bases between. Germline CDR1 and CDR2: SGHRS and YFSETQ. The CDR3 covers 15 residues. This CDR3 reads CASSLMEGGSTEAFF. The CDR3 DNA is TGCGCCAGCAGCTTGATGGAGGGAGGGTCCACTGAAGCTTTCTTT.

The V gene is TRBV4-3, the J gene TRBJ2-3; TRBD2 is a possible D gene (6 bases). Germline V gene lookup returns CDR1 LGHNA and CDR2 YSLEER. The V end lost 4 bases, the J end lost 4 bases, and 18 bases lay between the germline ends. The CDR3 runs to 16 residues. The CDR3 loop reads CASSPWGEPPSDTQYF. For the CDR3, the DNA is TGCGCCAGCAGCCCGTGGGGGGAGCCCCCGTCAGATACGCAGTATTTT.

The J gene is TRBJ2-5, the V gene TRBV9; tentatively, D is TRBD2 (6 bases). V was shortened by 4 bases and J by 1 base, with 11 bases between the two germline ends. This CDR3 region has 14 residues. The germline CDR1 and CDR2 sequences are SGDLS and YYNGEE. This chain's CDR3 is CASSPGGTQETQYF. The CDR3 DNA is TGTGCCAGCAGCCCAGGAGGGACCCAAGAGACCCAGTACTTC.

This clone showed up just once. V is TRBV4-2 and J is TRBJ2-2, with D possibly matching TRBD2 (6 bases). This CDR3 contains 17 residues. Deletions cut 4 bases from V and 1 base from J, with 16 bases between. Germline V gene data show CDR1 as LGHNA and CDR2 as YNFKEQ. The CDR3 region has the DNA TGTGCCAGCAGCCCCCGGGCGGGGTCCGGGAACACCGGGGAGCTGTTTTTT. This codes for CASSPRAGSGNTGELFF.

This chain joins TRBV9 and TRBJ1-2; 9 positions match TRBD1. Germline V gene lookup returns CDR1 SGDLS and CDR2 YYNGEE. This CDR3 is 15 amino acids long. V shed 4 bases, J shed 7 bases, and the junction held 11 bases outside the gene matches. CDR3 protein: CASSPTGTGIGGYTF. The CDR3 region has the DNA TGTGCCAGCAGCCCCACCGGGACAGGGATCGGTGGCTACACCTTC.

The gene calls are TRBV28 and TRBJ1-6; D is unresolved. The CDR3 is 17 residues long. V shed 5 bases and J shed 0 bases, with 14 bases lying between them. Germline-derived CDR1 and CDR2 are MDHEN and SYDVKM. CDR3 nucleotide sequence: TGTGCCAGCAGTCCCCCGGGAGGGAGCTCCTATAATTCACCCCTCCACTTT. As protein: CASSPPGGSSYNSPLHF.

This chain links TRBV27 with TRBJ1-1, with 7 bases aligning to TRBD1. The CDR3 has 15 amino acids. With V trimmed by 5 bases and J by 4 bases, 10 bases remained unmatched. Germline CDR1 and CDR2: MNHEY and SMNVEV (reference sequence). Here the CDR3 reads CASSDYRGLGTEAFF. The DNA of the CDR3 is TGTGCCAGCAGTGACTACAGGGGTTTGGGCACTGAAGCTTTCTTT.

V is TRBV19 and J is TRBJ2-2; 8 bases are a match to TRBD1. The CDR3 consists of 16 residues. V shed 9 bases and J 3 bases; nucleotides not matched to a gene: 12. Per the germline V gene, CDR1 is LNHDA and CDR2 is SQIVND (reference sequence). The CDR3 sequence is CASQDRAGSDTGELFF. The CDR3 coding sequence is TGTGCCAGCCAGGACAGGGCGGGTTCGGACACCGGGGAGCTGTTTTTT.

This chain links TRBV5-1 with TRBJ2-7; 11 bases line up with TRBD2. V dropped 4 bases and J dropped 5; count of bases not matched to a gene: 8. From germline, CDR1 is SGHRS and CDR2 YFSETQ. The CDR3 runs 15 residues. The CDR3 loop is CASSPQLAGVHEQYF. As DNA, the CDR3 is TGCGCCAGCAGCCCACAACTAGCGGGAGTCCACGAGCAGTACTTC.

In this sample, this clone turned up once. This CDR3 is also generated by other DNA sequences in the sample. The chain uses TRBV28 and TRBJ1-2, with TRBD1 matching over 8 bases. This CDR3 comprises 14 residues. Looked up from germline, CDR1 is MDHEN and CDR2 is SYDVKM. The junction had 3 bases not matched to a gene; V was cut back by 3 bases and J by 3 bases. CDR3 DNA: TGTGCCAGCAGTTTTGGACAGGGCGACTATGGCTACACCTTC. Protein: CASSFGQGDYGYTF.

This rearrangement joins TRBV19 to TRBJ2-5; 7 bases map to TRBD1. V trimming: 6 bases; J trimming: 3 bases; junction bases outside the gene matches: 13. CDR3 length equals 16 residues. Germline CDR1 reads LNHDA; CDR2 reads SQIVND (reference sequence). The CDR3 DNA is TGTGCCAGTAGCCCAAGACAAGGGACAGATAAAGAGACCCAGTACTTC. This codes for CASSPRQGTDKETQYF.

Only one count was recorded for this clone. The chain is built from TRBV2 and TRBJ1-5; D remains ambiguous. Germline V gene data show CDR1 as SNHLY and CDR2 as FYNNEI. The ends were cut back, 4 bases at V and 0 bases at J, with 10 bases in the middle. The CDR3 length is 15 residues. The CDR3 sequence: CASSGGPYSNQPQHF. As DNA, the CDR3 is TGTGCCAGCAGTGGAGGTCCCTATAGCAATCAGCCCCAGCATTTT.

Written as DNA, the CDR3 is TGTGCCAGCAGCCAAGGGCTAGCGGGAGGGGCGGATACGCAGTATTTT. Amino acid sequence: CASSQGLAGGADTQYF. V and J are TRBV3-1 (or the pseudogene TRBV3-2) and TRBJ2-3, with 12 bases matching TRBD2. Per the germline V gene, CDR1 is LGHDT and CDR2 is YNNKEL (reference sequence). V dropped 1 base and J dropped 6; count of bases not matched to a gene: 5. There are 16 residues in the CDR3.

This clone came up once. This chain connects TRBV9 to TRBJ1-1; D not certain. Germline values: CDR1 SGDLS, CDR2 YYNGEE. The CDR3 totals 16 residues. The V end lost 0 bases, the J end lost 1 base, and 13 bases lay between the germline ends. The CDR3 coding sequence is TGTGCCAGCAGCGTAGGGGCCGAACAGAAGAACACTGAAGCTTTCTTT. Encoded protein: CASSVGAEQKNTEAFF.